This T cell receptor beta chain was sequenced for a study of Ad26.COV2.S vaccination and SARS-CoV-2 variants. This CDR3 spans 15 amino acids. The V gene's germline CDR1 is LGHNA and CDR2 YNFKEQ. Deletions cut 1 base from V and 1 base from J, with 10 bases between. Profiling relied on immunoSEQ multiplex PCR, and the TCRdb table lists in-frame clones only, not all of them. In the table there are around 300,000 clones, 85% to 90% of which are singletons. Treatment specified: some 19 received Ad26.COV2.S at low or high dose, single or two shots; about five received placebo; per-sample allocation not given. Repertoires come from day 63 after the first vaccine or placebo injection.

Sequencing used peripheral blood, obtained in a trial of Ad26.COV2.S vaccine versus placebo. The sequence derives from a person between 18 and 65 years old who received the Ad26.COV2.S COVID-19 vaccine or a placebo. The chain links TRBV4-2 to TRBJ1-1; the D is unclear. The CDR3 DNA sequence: TGTGCCAGCAGCCAAGTAGACGACCCGAACACTGAAGCTTTCTTT. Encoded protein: CASSQVDDPNTEAFF.